Each of the 28 T cell receptor beta chains below was sequenced from the same sample in a study of CD8+CD57+ T cells in acquired aplastic anemia. TCR beta VDJ and CDR3 were profiled, and genomic DNA was the template. TCRdb processed the reads anew with MiXCR; each CDR3 protein has one entry. The sample has fewer than 200,000 distinct CDR3 sequences, under 75% seen once; the top ten hold 45%. Source material: sorted CD4+, CD8+, or CD8+CD57+ T cells (not recorded which) from PBMCs. The receptor source for this set is a human donor in good health.

The chain has TRBV12-3 or TRBV12-4 and TRBJ1-5; D is perhaps TRBD1 (6 bases). The V end was cut by 4 bases, the J end by 2 bases, with 12 bases between. The CDR3 sequence is 15 residues long. DNA of the CDR3: TGTGCCAGCAGTTCCGGGACAAGGCGCAATCAGCCCCAGCATTTT. Its protein is CASSSGTRRNQPQHF.

V is TRBV29-1 and J is TRBJ1-2; a weak D match, TRBD1 (5 bases). The CDR3 is 15 residues long. CDR1 is SQVTM and CDR2 is ANQGSEA in the germline V gene. Trimming pared 2 bases from V and 0 bases from J, leaving 13 bases between. CDR3 sequence: CSVEMSGVTNYGYTF. For the CDR3, the DNA is TGCAGCGTTGAAATGTCGGGGGTTACTAACTATGGCTACACCTTC.

The rearrangement links TRBV15 to TRBJ1-6; weak D call: TRBD1 (5 bases). V was cut by 3 bases and J by 6 bases, with 12 bases left in between. This CDR3 is built from 15 residues. Germline V gene lookup returns CDR1 LNHNV and CDR2 YYDKDF (reference sequence). The CDR3 DNA reads TGTGCCACCAGCAGGGATCCGGGACTTAATTCACCCCTCCACTTT. This codes for CATSRDPGLNSPLHF.

As concerns this clonotype: Sequence at one end of the junction differs from germline and may be a read error. The chain recombines TRBV7-3 with TRBJ2-7, with D possibly matching TRBD1 (5 bases). The CDR3 is made up of 15 amino acids. Germline V gene sequence: CDR1 SGHTA, CDR2 FQGTGA. The CDR3 reads CASSQDPAGLYEQYF. CDR3 nucleotides: TGCGCCAGCAGCCAAGACCCTGCAGGGCTCTACGAGCAGTACTTC. The full variable domain, its missing parts supplied by reference TRBV7-3 and TRBJ2-7, is GAGVSQTPSNKVTEKGKYVELRCDPISGHTALYWYRQSLGQGPEFLIYFQGTGAADDSGLPNDRFFAVRPEGSVSTLKIQRTERGDSAVYLCASSQDPAGLYEQYFGPGTRLTVT.

V and J are TRBV15 and TRBJ2-7, with a weak D call TRBD2 (7 bases). CDR3 length: 16 residues. Trimming cost V 0 bases and J 4 bases, with 16 bases left between them. Germline lookup yields CDR1 LNHNV and CDR2 YYDKDF (reference sequence). CDR3 bases: TGTGCCACCAGCAGAGATCGGGGGCAGGGAGGGTACGAGCAGTACTTC. Translating it yields CATSRDRGQGGYEQYF.

This clonotype has at least ten counts. This chain links TRBV14 with TRBJ1-4, with 7 bases lining up with TRBD1. With V trimmed by 2 bases and J by 4 bases, 16 bases remained unmatched. There are 19 residues in the CDR3. Germline CDR1 SGHDN, CDR2 FVKESK. Here the CDR3 DNA reads TGTGCCAGCAGCCAAAGGACAGGAGGAAGACCGGACCTTAATGAAAAACTGTTTTTT. Protein sequence: CASSQRTGGRPDLNEKLFF. Together with reference TRBV14 and TRBJ1-4, the CDR3 gives the full variable domain: EAGVTQFPSHSVIEKGQTVTLRCDPISGHDNLYWYRRVMGKEIKFLLHFVKESKQDESGMPNNRFLAERTGGTYSTLKVQPAELEDSGVYFCASSQRTGGRPDLNEKLFFGSGTQLSVL.

V and J are TRBV7-2 and TRBJ1-2, with D tentatively TRBD1 (6 bases). The CDR3 is 12 amino acids. CDR1 SGHTA and CDR2 FQGNSA come from the germline V gene. Trimming took off 5 bases at V and 7 bases at J, with 11 bases between the two ends. CDR3 coding DNA: TGTGCCAGCAGCCAGAGGGGGAGTGGCTACACCTTC. This gives the protein CASSQRGSGYTF.

This clonotype was seen a few times. The V call is TRBV20-1, the J call TRBJ2-7, with 15 bases identical to TRBD2. Trimming cost V 6 bases and J 7 bases; bases outside gene matches: 4. CDR3 length: 13 residues. Germline CDR1 is DFQATT and CDR2 is SNEGSKA (reference sequence). In DNA form, the CDR3 reads TGCAGTGCCACGGGACTAGCGGGAGGTGAGCAGTACTTC. Its protein is CSATGLAGGEQYF.

This clonotype was detected only a few times. The rearrangement uses TRBV11-2 and TRBJ2-1; D tentatively fits TRBD1 or TRBD2 (6 bases each). The V end was cut by 5 bases, the J end by 6 bases, with 23 bases between. The CDR3 length is 17 residues. Germline CDR1 is SGHAT and CDR2 is FQNNGV. In DNA, the CDR3 is TGTGCCAGCAGCCGGAGGTTGTGGGGGGCCTTGTTCAATGAGCAGTTCTTC. This gives the protein CASSRRLWGALFNEQFF. The full variable domain, rest sourced from reference TRBV11-2 and TRBJ2-1, is EAGVAQSPRYKIIEKRQSVAFWCNPISGHATLYWYQQILGQGPKLLIQFQNNGVVDDSQLPKDRFSAERLKGVDSTLKIQPAKLEDSAVYLCASSRRLWGALFNEQFFGPGTRLTVL.

This chain connects TRBV29-1 to TRBJ1-1; D unclear. There are 12 residues in the CDR3. CDR1 is SQVTM, CDR2 ANQGSEA, per germline. V gave up 4 bases and J gave up 1 base, with 7 bases separating them. The CDR3 sequence: CSVVSENTEAFF. CDR3 coding DNA: TGCAGCGTTGTATCCGAGAACACTGAAGCTTTCTTT.

This chain connects TRBV19 to TRBJ1-2, with TRBD1 matching 7 bases. Trimming cost V 9 bases and J 4 bases; bases outside gene matches: 23. The CDR3 is 18 residues long. Germline V CDR1 and CDR2: LNHDA, SQIVND (reference sequence). The CDR3 is CASGGAGQWKASGYGYTF. The DNA of the CDR3 is TGTGCCAGCGGCGGTGCGGGACAGTGGAAAGCCTCTGGCTATGGCTACACCTTC.

This clonotype was seen once. This chain uses TRBV14 with TRBJ2-3; D remains ambiguous. This CDR3 is 15 amino acids long. Germline-derived CDR1 and CDR2 are SGHDN and FVKESK. Trimming took 4 bases from V and 0 from J, leaving 11 bases between them. CDR3 DNA: TGTGCCAGCAGCCCACCGGCGGTTAGCACAGATACGCAGTATTTT. Its translation is CASSPPAVSTDTQYF.

This clonotype appeared a few times. This may come from a read error, since a much larger clone is one base off. This rearrangement joins TRBV20-1 to TRBJ2-3, with D uncertain. Germline V gene data show CDR1 as DFQATT and CDR2 as SNEGSKA (reference sequence). This CDR3 contains 15 residues. CDR3 region: CGASPYISLVHTQYF. Written as DNA, the CDR3 is TGCGGTGCTAGTCCGTACATATCGTTAGTACATACGCAGTATTTT.

V gene TRBV12-3 or TRBV12-4 combines with J gene TRBJ2-2, with D possibly matching TRBD1 (6 bases). The V gene lost 5 bases and the J gene lost 1 base, with 11 bases spanning the gap. The CDR3 is made up of 15 amino acids. The CDR3 reads CASSTRGLNTGELFF. The CDR3 bases are TGTGCCAGCAGTACCAGGGGCTTGAACACCGGGGAGCTGTTTTTT.

There are a few counts of this clonotype. The chain employs TRBV7-8 and TRBJ2-5; no reliable D call. The V gene's germline CDR1 is SGHVS and CDR2 FQNEAQ. The CDR3 contains 11 residues. V lost 5 bases, J lost 3 bases, and 4 bases lay in between. CDR3 coding DNA: TGTGCCAGCAGCATCAAAGAGACCCAGTACTTC. Protein product: CASSIKETQYF.

The chain recombines TRBV6-5 with TRBJ1-6; the D is unclear. In germline, CDR1 is MNHEY, CDR2 SVGAGI. This CDR3 has 15 residues. V was pared by 2 bases and J by 9 bases, with 14 bases between. The CDR3 sequence is CASSYAMRQASPLHF. The DNA for the CDR3 is TGTGCCAGCAGTTACGCAATGAGGCAAGCTTCACCCCTCCACTTT.

The V and J genes are TRBV20-1 and TRBJ2-7; D is ambiguous. The germline V gene has CDR1 DFQATT and CDR2 SNEGSKA (reference sequence). V was pared by 2 bases and J by 4 bases, with 15 bases between. This CDR3 region has 14 residues. This chain's CDR3 is CSARWDPAPYEQYF. In nucleotides, the CDR3 is TGCAGTGCTAGATGGGATCCCGCCCCATACGAGCAGTACTTC.

This clonotype was detected many times. The chain combines TRBV29-1 with TRBJ1-1; D is unclear. V was pared by 6 bases and J by 2 bases, with 13 bases between. Germline V gene lookup returns CDR1 SQVTM and CDR2 ANQGSEA. CDR3 size: 13 residues. The CDR3 nucleotides are TGCAGCGTACCGGGTCCTTACAACACTGAAGCTTTCTTT. Residues: CSVPGPYNTEAFF.

The chain uses TRBV12-3 or TRBV12-4 and TRBJ1-5, with 8 bases identical to TRBD1. Losses at the gene ends were 6 bases for V and 0 bases for J; bases not matched to a gene: 4. The CDR3 has 15 residues. The CDR3 sequence is CASSPQGASNQPQHF. DNA for the CDR3: TGTGCCAGCAGCCCGCAGGGGGCTAGCAATCAGCCCCAGCATTTT.

This clonotype showed up just a few times. The chain recombines TRBV29-1 with TRBJ1-3, with 8 bases matching TRBD1. V lost 4 bases to trimming and J lost 3 bases; unmatched junction nucleotides: 5. The V gene's germline CDR1 is SQVTM and CDR2 ANQGSEA. The CDR3 runs to 14 residues. CDR3 DNA sequence: TGCAGCGTTGTAGGACAGGGCAATGGAAACACCATATATTTT. It yields the protein CSVVGQGNGNTIYF.

The CDR3 nucleotides read TGTGCCAGCAGCCAGGGACAGGGGATTGACTATGGCTACACCTTC. Encoded protein: CASSQGQGIDYGYTF. This rearrangement joins TRBV12-3 or TRBV12-4 to TRBJ1-2; TRBD1 matches 10 bases. V lost 6 bases, J lost 3 bases, and 7 bases stayed unmatched. This CDR3 contains 15 residues.

This clonotype was seen ten or more times. This chain uses TRBV29-1 with TRBJ2-7, with D unresolved. The ends were cut back, 0 bases at V and 3 bases at J, with 9 bases in the middle. Germline CDR1 SQVTM, CDR2 ANQGSEA. CDR3 length: 13 residues. The CDR3 protein is CSVEDPVIYEQYF. The CDR3 region has the DNA TGCAGCGTTGAAGATCCAGTAATCTACGAGCAGTACTTC.

The CDR3 spells CASSPQGYNQPQHF. The CDR3 nucleotides read TGTGCCAGCAGCCCTCAGGGATACAATCAGCCCCAGCATTTT. This sequence joins TRBV7-2 and TRBJ1-5; possible D gene TRBD1, 5 bases. The germline V and J ends were trimmed by 5 bases and 3 bases, with 11 bases remaining between them. The CDR3 consists of 14 residues. The germline V gene has CDR1 SGHTA and CDR2 FQGNSA.

This clonotype was recorded a few times. The genes are TRBV11-3 and TRBJ1-1; unclear D gene. The ends were cut back, 0 bases at V and 3 bases at J, with 2 bases in the middle. The CDR3 is 12 residues long. Looked up from germline, CDR1 is SGHNT and CDR2 is YENEEA. DNA for the CDR3: TGTGCCAGCAGCTTAGACGACACTGAAGCTTTCTTT. Its protein product is CASSLDDTEAFF.

The rearrangement uses TRBV2 and TRBJ2-1; TRBD1 might be the D (6 bases). V shed 7 bases and J shed 4 bases, with 32 bases lying between them. Germline CDR1 SNHLY, CDR2 FYNNEI. The CDR3 loop spans 20 amino acids. DNA of the CDR3: TGTGCCAGCATTCTCATACAGGACAGTAACCCTCTCAGCGGATACAATGAGCAGTTCTTC. Its translation: CASILIQDSNPLSGYNEQFF. Full variable domain (rest looked up from reference TRBV2 and TRBJ2-1): EPEVTQTPSHQVTQMGQEVILRCVPISNHLYFYWYRQILGQKVEFLVSFYNNEISEKSEIFDDQFSVERPDGSNFTLKIRSTKLEDSAMYFCASILIQDSNPLSGYNEQFFGPGTRLTVL.

This rearrangement joins TRBV10-3 to TRBJ2-5; D not certain. CDR3 length: 12 amino acids. Germline V gene data show CDR1 as ENHRY and CDR2 as SYGVKD. V was cut by 0 bases and J by 5 bases, with 4 bases left in between. The CDR3 nucleotides read TGTGCCATCAGTGAGTCTGACGAGACCCAGTACTTC. Protein: CAISESDETQYF.

This clonotype has just one count. V usage is TRBV14 and J usage is TRBJ1-1; the D gene is possibly TRBD1 (6 bases). Per germline, CDR1 SGHDN and CDR2 FVKESK. This CDR3 region has 15 residues. The V end lost 4 bases, the J end lost 4 bases, and 16 bases lay between the germline ends. CDR3 nucleotides: TGTGCCAGCAGCCCTAAGCCAGGGACACCCACTGAAGCTTTCTTT. Protein: CASSPKPGTPTEAFF.

This rearrangement joins TRBV11-2 to TRBJ1-1; D gene ambiguous. The CDR3 loop spans 14 amino acids. Germline CDR1 SGHAT, CDR2 FQNNGV. The germline V and J ends were trimmed by 2 bases and 5 bases, with 12 bases remaining between them. Written as DNA, the CDR3 is TGTGCCAGCAGCTTAATTCCTCTGGAGACTGAAGCTTTCTTT. Its protein product is CASSLIPLETEAFF.